This T cell receptor (beta chain) is drawn from a study of cytomegalovirus exposure and HLA in healthy donors. Study context: There were a few hundred genotyped donors. Of these, about 81% fell in the genetic ancestry cluster associated with self-reported Caucasian donors. Study-wide results and caveats: Analysis was performed later, and it showed HLA-associated TCR beta chains to be more clonally expanded than equally common others.

PCR amplification relied on 60 Vbeta primers (plus 13 Jbeta primers). Profiling relied on immunoSEQ multiplex PCR, and the TCRdb table lists in-frame clones only, not all of them. The data show 150,000 or so clones, with 75% to 90% seen just once and around 1.8% held by the top ten. Comment on this clone: The target antigen is unknown.

The V gene end was trimmed by 7 bases and the J gene end by 7 bases; junction bases not matched to a gene: 10. The CDR3 sequence is 14 residues long. Per germline, CDR1 SQVTM and CDR2 ANQGSEA. This chain joins TRBV29-1 and TRBJ2-1, with TRBD1 matching over 10 bases. The specimen sequenced was PBMCs. This clonotype originated in a woman aged 18-35 years in good health and CMV-seronegative. The CDR3 loop reads CSAPSGTGANEQFF. The CDR3 nucleotides are TGCAGCGCTCCATCTGGGACAGGGGCGAATGAGCAGTTCTTC.